The 31 T cell receptor beta chains given below trace back to one sample, sequenced in a study of T cell responses to AZD1222 COVID-19 vaccine. Here immunoSEQ multiplex PCR was the method, and the copy in TCRdb shows in-frame clones only, minus some. The table shows 150,000 or so clones, with less than 90% occurring only once. This sample comprised peripheral blood, obtained on day 0 of MenACWY control vaccination. These receptors were obtained from an adult in good health.

The sample holds a few counts of this clone. This sequence joins TRBV12-3 or TRBV12-4 and TRBJ1-1; no clear D gene. V was pared by 5 bases and J by 11 bases, with 12 bases between. The CDR3 sequence is 11 residues long. The chain's CDR3 is CASSTSSGAFF. The CDR3 DNA sequence: TGTGCCAGCAGTACCTCGTCCGGGGCTTTCTTT.

This sequence joins TRBV30 and TRBJ1-4, with a possible D match to TRBD1 (5 bases). Trimming pared 0 bases from V and 8 bases from J, leaving 16 bases between. The CDR3 totals 15 residues. Germline-derived CDR1 and CDR2 are GTSNPN and SVGIG (reference sequence). The CDR3 nucleotides are TGTGCCTGGAGTGTCCCGTGGGGCCTGAGGGAAAAACTGTTTTTT. Its translation: CAWSVPWGLREKLFF.

V gene TRBV19 combines with J gene TRBJ1-1; 10 bases fit TRBD1. J lost 4 bases, V lost 5 bases, and 7 bases had no gene match. The CDR3 consists of 15 residues. The germline V gene encodes CDR1 LNHDA and CDR2 SQIVND (reference sequence). The CDR3 loop is CASSPGQGGRTEAFF. DNA of the CDR3: TGTGCCAGTAGTCCCGGACAGGGGGGTCGCACTGAAGCTTTCTTT.

The chain couples TRBV19 to TRBJ2-5, with TRBD2 matching over 8 bases. This CDR3 is built from 15 residues. After removal of 3 bases from V and 4 bases from J, the junction contained 7 bases not matched to a gene. The germline V gene encodes CDR1 LNHDA and CDR2 SQIVND (reference sequence). In DNA, the CDR3 is TGTGCCAGTAGTATCCCCGCGGGGGGAGGAGAGACCCAGTACTTC. This codes for CASSIPAGGGETQYF.

The chain links TRBV7-9 to TRBJ2-7; D could derive from TRBD1 or TRBD2 (5 bases each). Trimming pared 5 bases from V and 6 bases from J, leaving 20 bases between. This CDR3 spans 15 amino acids. Germline V gives CDR1 SEHNR, CDR2 FQNEAQ (reference sequence). In DNA form, the CDR3 reads TGTGCCAGCAGCACTACTCCGAGGGGAACCTGCGAGCAGTACTTC. Translation: CASSTTPRGTCEQYF.

The V and J genes are TRBV6-5 and TRBJ2-1; D is ambiguous. Germline values: CDR1 MNHEY, CDR2 SVGAGI. V shed 6 bases and J shed 2 bases, with 14 bases lying between them. The CDR3 contains 15 residues. CDR3 nucleotide sequence: TGTGCCAGCAGGACGGCTGAAAACACCTACAATGAGCAGTTCTTC. Translation: CASRTAENTYNEQFF.

The chain uses TRBV7-2 and TRBJ1-3, with D possibly being TRBD1 (5 bases). V dropped 1 base and J dropped 3 bases, with 13 bases sitting between them. The germline V gene has CDR1 SGHTA and CDR2 FQGNSA. CDR3 length equals 16 residues. This CDR3 reads CASSLDTRVGGNTIYF. CDR3 DNA: TGTGCCAGCAGCTTAGATACCAGGGTGGGTGGAAACACCATATATTTT.

The chain uses TRBV4-1 and TRBJ1-4, with D possibly TRBD1 on 5 matching bases. CDR1 is MGHRA, CDR2 YSYEKL, per germline. This CDR3 is 14 amino acids long. V was trimmed by 2 bases and J by 5 bases, leaving 9 bases between them. The CDR3 nucleotides are TGCGCCAGCAGCCAACCGGACACAAATGAAAAACTGTTTTTT. Protein product: CASSQPDTNEKLFF.

The V and J genes are TRBV2 and TRBJ2-1, with 10 nucleotides matching TRBD1. From germline, CDR1 is SNHLY and CDR2 FYNNEI. This CDR3 is built from 16 residues. Unmatched junction bases numbered 12, after V lost 7 bases and J lost 6 bases. This chain's CDR3 is CASNVWGTGVGNEQFF. The CDR3 bases are TGTGCCAGCAATGTCTGGGGGACAGGGGTAGGCAATGAGCAGTTCTTC.

The rearrangement joins TRBV5-5 to TRBJ1-3; D unresolved. This CDR3 has 14 amino acids. Germline CDR1 reads SGHKS; CDR2 reads YYEKEE (reference sequence). V gave up 0 bases and J gave up 2 bases, with 6 bases separating them. CDR3 sequence reads: CASSLGNTGNTIYF. CDR3 bases: TGTGCCAGCAGCTTGGGTAACACTGGAAACACCATATATTTT. Filled out from reference TRBV5-5 and TRBJ1-3, the complete variable domain reads DAGVTQSPTHLIKTRGQQVTLRCSPISGHKSVSWYQQVLGQGPQFIFQYYEKEERGRGNFPDRFSARQFPNYSSELNVNALLLGDSALYLCASSLGNTGNTIYFGEGSWLTVV.

The CDR3 sequence is CASSYAQGPTNEKLFF. CDR3 nucleotide sequence: TGTGCCAGCAGTTACGCGCAGGGACCAACTAATGAAAAACTGTTTTTT. The V call is TRBV6-2 or TRBV6-3, the J call TRBJ1-4, with TRBD1 as a possible D gene (5 bases). The CDR3 runs to 16 residues. Trimming pared 2 bases from V and 0 bases from J, leaving 10 bases between. The germline gives CDR1 MNHEY, CDR2 SVGEGT.

The chain joins TRBV3-1 (or the pseudogene TRBV3-2) to TRBJ1-4, with D possibly matching TRBD1 (5 bases). With 2 bases removed from V and 7 bases from J, the gap between germline ends came to 14 bases. CDR1 is LGHDT and CDR2 is YNNKEL in the germline V gene (reference sequence). CDR3 length: 15 residues. The CDR3 sequence: CASSQRTPGGEKLFF. CDR3 coding DNA: TGTGCCAGCAGCCAAAGGACGCCGGGGGGTGAAAAACTGTTTTTT.

This chain links TRBV7-2 with TRBJ2-1, with D uncertain. CDR1 and CDR2 from the germline V gene are SGHTA and FQGNSA. This CDR3 is built from 15 residues. Trimming took 7 bases from V and 4 from J, leaving 17 bases between them. This CDR3 is CASTQWARGYNEQFF. The CDR3 nucleotides read TGTGCCAGCACCCAATGGGCTAGAGGTTACAATGAGCAGTTCTTC.

The chain couples TRBV5-8 to TRBJ1-5; D not certain. The CDR3 runs 15 residues. The germline CDR1 and CDR2 sequences are SGHTS and YDEGEE. Trimming left V 0 bases short and J 1 base short, with 8 bases between. The CDR3 region is CASSLGERSNQPQHF. CDR3 bases: TGTGCCAGCAGCTTGGGGGAGAGGAGCAATCAGCCCCAGCATTTT.

The chain links TRBV18 to TRBJ2-1; no clear D. Trimming pared 3 bases from V and 5 bases from J, leaving 8 bases between. CDR3 length: 13 residues. Germline CDR1 reads KGHSH; CDR2 reads LQKENI. The CDR3 nucleotides are TGTGCCAGCTCACCTACTCGCCACAATGAGCAGTTCTTC. Residues: CASSPTRHNEQFF.

This chain uses TRBV5-8 with TRBJ2-7; perhaps TRBD1 as D (6 bases). Germline lookup yields CDR1 SGHTS and CDR2 YDEGEE. The CDR3 spans 17 residues. Deletions cut 3 bases from V and 7 bases from J, with 26 bases between. The CDR3: CASSWPPSSGRGREQYF. The CDR3, as DNA: TGTGCCAGCAGCTGGCCCCCATCGTCGGGCAGGGGAAGGGAGCAGTACTTC.

The table lists this clone with a few counts. The chain couples TRBV3-1 (or the pseudogene TRBV3-2) to TRBJ1-4; no clear D. This CDR3 is built from 13 residues. Trimming shortened V by 1 base and J by 11 bases, and 11 bases separated the two germline ends. CDR1 is LGHDT, CDR2 YNNKEL, per germline (reference sequence). CDR3 residues: CASSQGSRWKLFF. CDR3 sequence (DNA): TGTGCCAGCAGCCAAGGGTCCCGCTGGAAACTGTTTTTT.

This chain connects TRBV18 to TRBJ1-6; D uncertain. CDR3 length: 14 amino acids. V was cut by 5 bases and J by 6 bases, with 11 bases left in between. Germline CDR1 KGHSH, CDR2 LQKENI. The CDR3 nucleotides read TGTGCCAGCTCATTCGGGCCTGGTAATTCACCCCTCCACTTT. This encodes CASSFGPGNSPLHF.

This clone was picked up one time. The chain links TRBV19 to TRBJ1-1; TRBD1 might be the D (6 bases). The CDR3 consists of 14 residues. V lost 7 bases, J lost 5 bases, and 17 bases lay in between. Germline values: CDR1 LNHDA, CDR2 SQIVND (reference sequence). CDR3 in DNA: TGTGCCAGTATCGCCGCCGGACAGATAACTGAAGCTTTCTTT. Its translation is CASIAAGQITEAFF.

This chain's CDR3 is CASSLVGAGSYNEQFF. CDR3 DNA: TGTGCCAGCAGCTTGGTGGGAGCAGGCTCCTACAATGAGCAGTTCTTC. V gene TRBV7-6 combines with J gene TRBJ2-1; D may be TRBD2 (5 bases). This CDR3 contains 16 residues. Trimming cost V 3 bases and J 0 bases, with 12 bases left between them. Germline V lookup: CDR1 SGHVS, CDR2 FNYEAQ.

The rearrangement uses TRBV29-1 and TRBJ1-5; D gene ambiguous. This CDR3 comprises 13 residues. Germline values: CDR1 SQVTM, CDR2 ANQGSEA. Trimming pared 4 bases from V and 5 bases from J, leaving 12 bases between. CDR3 sequence: CSVGAGLDQPQHF. CDR3 nucleotides: TGCAGCGTTGGAGCTGGGTTGGATCAGCCCCAGCATTTT.

The V call is TRBV7-9, the J call TRBJ1-2; D is unresolved. Germline V lookup: CDR1 SEHNR, CDR2 FQNEAQ (reference sequence). There are 12 residues in the CDR3. V lost 4 bases and J 4 bases, leaving 7 bases between the germline ends. CDR3 DNA: TGTGCCAGCAGCTCAGGACGCTATGGCTACACCTTC. This gives the protein CASSSGRYGYTF. The full variable domain, with the rest looked up from reference TRBV7-9 and TRBJ1-2, is DTGVSQNPRHKITKRGQNVTFRCDPISEHNRLYWYRQTLGQGPEFLTYFQNEAQLEKSRLLSDRFSAERPKGSFSTLEIQRTEQGDSAMYLCASSSGRYGYTFGSGTRLTVV.

V is TRBV24-1 and J is TRBJ1-5; D perhaps matches TRBD1 (5 bases). CDR1 KGHDR and CDR2 SFDVKD come from the germline V gene. This CDR3 comprises 11 residues. Deletions cut 5 bases from V and 11 bases from J, with 9 bases between. For the CDR3, the DNA is TGTGCCACCAGTGTAATACAGGCCCAGCATTTT. This gives the protein CATSVIQAQHF.

A note on this clone: At one boundary the junction diverges from the germline segment, which might be a read error. This chain uses TRBV6-5 with TRBJ1-1, with TRBD1 as a possible D gene (6 bases). This CDR3 comprises 14 residues. CDR1 and CDR2 (germline): MNHEY, SVGAGI. CDR3 sequence reads: CASNYRDLNTEAFF. CDR3 nucleotide sequence: TGTGCCAGCAATTACAGGGACCTGAACACTGAAGCTTTCTTT.

The chain carries TRBV29-1 and TRBJ2-5; 7 bases agree with TRBD1. The V segment lost 2 bases and the J segment 6 bases; nucleotides outside the gene matches: 6. The length of the CDR3 is 13 residues. CDR1 and CDR2 (germline): SQVTM, ANQGSEA. The CDR3 loop reads CSVENRGQKTQYF. In nucleotides, the CDR3 is TGCAGCGTTGAAAACAGGGGACAAAAGACCCAGTACTTC.

This rearrangement joins TRBV21-1 to TRBJ2-7; the D call of TRBD1 is as the table states it, not checked on the DNA. TRBV21-1 is a recognized pseudogene. This CDR3 is built from 14 residues. CDR3 loop: CASSKGQGAYEQYF. CDR3 nucleotides: TGTGCCAGCAGCAAGGGGCAGGGGGCCTACGAGCAGTACTTC.

The rearrangement joins TRBV2 to TRBJ1-2; D may be TRBD1 (6 bases). V was trimmed by 3 bases and J by 5 bases, leaving 13 bases between them. The CDR3 is 14 residues long. CDR1 and CDR2 from the germline V gene are SNHLY and FYNNEI. The CDR3 loop is CASSEVGRGYGYTF. As DNA, the CDR3 is TGTGCCAGCAGTGAGGTGGGAAGGGGGTATGGCTACACCTTC.

V and J are TRBV4-1 and TRBJ1-2; 8 bases are shared with TRBD1. The CDR3 is made up of 15 amino acids. Looked up from germline, CDR1 is MGHRA and CDR2 is YSYEKL. V lost 0 bases to trimming and J lost 7 bases; unmatched junction nucleotides: 7. The CDR3 DNA reads as TGCGCCAGCAGCCAAGATAACAGGGGGAGGGGTGGCTACACCTTC. It translates to CASSQDNRGRGGYTF.

V usage is TRBV5-6 and J usage is TRBJ1-2; 8 bases are a match to TRBD1. This CDR3 spans 14 amino acids. Germline lookup yields CDR1 SGHDT and CDR2 YYEEEE. The V segment lost 3 bases and the J segment 7 bases; nucleotides outside the gene matches: 8. CDR3 DNA sequence: TGTGCCAGCAGCTGGGACAGGACCTCCGCTGGCTACACCTTC. Translation: CASSWDRTSAGYTF.

With respect to this clone: Other DNA sequences within the sample encode an identical CDR3. V gene TRBV12-3 or TRBV12-4 combines with J gene TRBJ1-1; the D gene is possibly TRBD1 (6 bases). V dropped 2 bases and J dropped 5 bases, with 6 bases sitting between them. CDR3 length: 12 residues. CDR3 in amino acids: CASSLRGTEAFF. The CDR3 coding sequence is TGTGCCAGCAGTTTAAGGGGGACTGAAGCTTTCTTT.

Only one count was recorded for this clone. This chain uses TRBV7-6 with TRBJ1-4, with TRBD1 identical over 8 bases. Germline lookup yields CDR1 SGHVS and CDR2 FNYEAQ. V shed 5 bases and J 4 bases; nucleotides not matched to a gene: 6. The CDR3 runs 15 residues. The DNA of the CDR3 is TGTGCCAGCAGCGCCCGACAGGGGTTTAATGAAAAACTGTTTTTT. This encodes CASSARQGFNEKLFF.